This TCR beta chain was recovered during a study of radiation and T cells in renal cell carcinoma. Study-wide results and limits: Top tumor clonotypes rose in blood 2 weeks post-radiation, then contracted.

With respect to this clone: The antigen remains unidentified.

Clones were sequenced by immunoSEQ multiplex PCR, and TCRdb holds only the in-frame ones, with some missing. Of about 9,300 clones listed, almost 65% are singletons. There are 16 residues in the CDR3. The junction had 12 bases not matched to a gene; V was cut back by 5 bases and J by 5 bases. CDR1 is SNHLY, CDR2 FYNNEI, per germline. Sample treatment: 15 Gy SBRT to primary tumor, nephrectomy 4 weeks later. Nephrectomy followed 15 Gy stereotactic body radiation by 4 weeks. This chain joins TRBV2 and TRBJ2-5; TRBD2 agrees at 9 bases. The sequence was collected from a woman in her forties or fifties with renal cell carcinoma. Sequenced material: tumor tissue, taken from a patient whose treatment included radiotherapy and nephrectomy. As DNA, the CDR3 is TGTGCCAGCAGTCCTATAGCGGGGGTCAAATCGGAGACCCAGTACTTC. Amino acid sequence: CASSPIAGVKSETQYF.